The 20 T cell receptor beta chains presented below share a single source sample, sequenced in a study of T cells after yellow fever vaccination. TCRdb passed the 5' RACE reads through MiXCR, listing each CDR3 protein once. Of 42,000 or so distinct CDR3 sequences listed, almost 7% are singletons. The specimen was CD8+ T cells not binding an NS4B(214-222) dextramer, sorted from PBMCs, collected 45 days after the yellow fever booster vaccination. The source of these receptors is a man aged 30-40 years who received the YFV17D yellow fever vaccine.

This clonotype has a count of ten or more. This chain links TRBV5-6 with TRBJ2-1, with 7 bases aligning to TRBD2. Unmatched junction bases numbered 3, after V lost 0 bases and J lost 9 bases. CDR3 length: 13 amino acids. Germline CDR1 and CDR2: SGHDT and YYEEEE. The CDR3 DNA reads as TGTGCCAGCAGCTTGGGGACTAGTGTTGAGCAGTTCTTC. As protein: CASSLGTSVEQFF.

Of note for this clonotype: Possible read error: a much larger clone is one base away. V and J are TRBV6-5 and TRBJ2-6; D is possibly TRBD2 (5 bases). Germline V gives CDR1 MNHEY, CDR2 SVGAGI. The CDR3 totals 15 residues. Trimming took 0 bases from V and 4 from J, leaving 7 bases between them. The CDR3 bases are TGTGCCAGCAGTTACTCGGGAGAAGGGGCCAACGTCCTGACTTTC. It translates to CASSYSGEGANVLTF.

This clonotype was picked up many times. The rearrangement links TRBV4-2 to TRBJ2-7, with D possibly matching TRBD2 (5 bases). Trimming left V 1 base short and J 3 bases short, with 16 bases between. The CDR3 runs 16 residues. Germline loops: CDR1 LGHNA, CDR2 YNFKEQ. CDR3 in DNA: TGTGCCAGCAGCCAAGTCCCCCGGGGTGGGTACTACGAGCAGTACTTC. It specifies CASSQVPRGGYYEQYF.

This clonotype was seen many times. The CDR3 bases are TGTGCCAGCAGTGACAAGGCGGGAGCAACAGATACGCAGTATTTT. Encoded protein: CASSDKAGATDTQYF. The V and J genes are TRBV6-4 and TRBJ2-3; 7 bases align to TRBD2. Germline CDR1 reads MRHNA; CDR2 reads SNTAGT. V lost 2 bases to trimming and J lost 3 bases; unmatched junction nucleotides: 5. This CDR3 spans 15 amino acids.

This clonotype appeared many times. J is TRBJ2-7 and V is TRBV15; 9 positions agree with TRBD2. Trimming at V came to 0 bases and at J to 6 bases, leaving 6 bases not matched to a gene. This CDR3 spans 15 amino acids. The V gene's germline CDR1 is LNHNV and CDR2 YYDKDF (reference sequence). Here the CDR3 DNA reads TGTGCCACCAGCAGAGAGGGGCTAGCGGGATTCGAGCAGTACTTC. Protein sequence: CATSREGLAGFEQYF.

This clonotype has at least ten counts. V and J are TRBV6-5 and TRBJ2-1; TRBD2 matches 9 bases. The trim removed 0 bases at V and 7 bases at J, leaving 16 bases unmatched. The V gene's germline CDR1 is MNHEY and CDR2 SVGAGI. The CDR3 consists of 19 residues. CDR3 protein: CASSYSVREGPPPSNEQFF. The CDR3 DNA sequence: TGTGCCAGCAGTTACTCGGTGCGGGAGGGCCCTCCCCCGAGTAATGAGCAGTTCTTC.

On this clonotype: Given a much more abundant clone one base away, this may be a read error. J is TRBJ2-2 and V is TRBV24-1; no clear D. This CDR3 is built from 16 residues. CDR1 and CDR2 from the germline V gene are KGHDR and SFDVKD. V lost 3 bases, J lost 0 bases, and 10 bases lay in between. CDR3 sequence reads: CATSDQAAANTGELFF. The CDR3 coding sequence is TGTGCCACCAGTGATCAGGCAGCCGCGAACACCGGGGAGCTGTTTTTT.

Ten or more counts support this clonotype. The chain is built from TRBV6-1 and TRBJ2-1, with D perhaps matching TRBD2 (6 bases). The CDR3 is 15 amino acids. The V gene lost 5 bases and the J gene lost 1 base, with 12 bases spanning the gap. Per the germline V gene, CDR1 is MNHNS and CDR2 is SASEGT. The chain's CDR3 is CASSTSGPSYNEQFF. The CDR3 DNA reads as TGTGCCAGCAGTACCAGCGGGCCTTCCTACAATGAGCAGTTCTTC.

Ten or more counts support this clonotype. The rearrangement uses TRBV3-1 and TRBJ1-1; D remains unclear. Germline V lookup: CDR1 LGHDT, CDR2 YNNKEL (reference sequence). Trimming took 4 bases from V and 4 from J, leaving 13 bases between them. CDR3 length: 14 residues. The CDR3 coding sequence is TGTGCCAGCAGCCCCCTCCGGTCATTCACTGAAGCTTTCTTT. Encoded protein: CASSPLRSFTEAFF.

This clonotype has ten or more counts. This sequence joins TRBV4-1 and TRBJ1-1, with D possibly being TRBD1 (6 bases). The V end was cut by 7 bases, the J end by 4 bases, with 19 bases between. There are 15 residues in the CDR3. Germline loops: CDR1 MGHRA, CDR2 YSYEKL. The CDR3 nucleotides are TGCGCCAGCACCTTACAGGGCGGTGATGTCACTGAAGCTTTCTTT. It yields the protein CASTLQGGDVTEAFF.

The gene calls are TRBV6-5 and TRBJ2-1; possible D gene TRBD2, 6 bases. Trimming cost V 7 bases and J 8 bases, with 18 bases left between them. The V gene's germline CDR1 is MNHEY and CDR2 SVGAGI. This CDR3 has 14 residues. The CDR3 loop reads CASMDRDSLHEQFF. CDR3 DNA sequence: TGTGCCAGCATGGATCGGGACTCCCTCCATGAGCAGTTCTTC.

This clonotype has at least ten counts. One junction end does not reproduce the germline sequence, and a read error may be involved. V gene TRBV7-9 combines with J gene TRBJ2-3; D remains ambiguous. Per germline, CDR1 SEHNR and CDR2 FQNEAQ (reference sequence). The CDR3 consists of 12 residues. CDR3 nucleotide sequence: TGTGCCAGCAGTTTAGGCACAGATACGCAGTATTTT. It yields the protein CASSLGTDTQYF.

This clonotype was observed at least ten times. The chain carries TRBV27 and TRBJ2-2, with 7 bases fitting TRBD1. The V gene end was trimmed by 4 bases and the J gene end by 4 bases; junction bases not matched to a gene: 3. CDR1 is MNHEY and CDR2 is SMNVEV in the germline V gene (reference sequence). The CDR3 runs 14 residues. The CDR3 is CASSSRQGTGELFF. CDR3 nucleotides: TGTGCCAGCAGTTCAAGACAGGGCACCGGGGAGCTGTTTTTT.

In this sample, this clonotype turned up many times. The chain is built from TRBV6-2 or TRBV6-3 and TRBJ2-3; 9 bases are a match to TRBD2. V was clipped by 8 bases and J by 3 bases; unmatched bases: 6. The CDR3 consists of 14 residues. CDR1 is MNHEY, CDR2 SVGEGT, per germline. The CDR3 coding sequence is TGTGCCAGCGGAATAGCGGGAGTTACAGATACGCAGTATTTT. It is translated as CASGIAGVTDTQYF.

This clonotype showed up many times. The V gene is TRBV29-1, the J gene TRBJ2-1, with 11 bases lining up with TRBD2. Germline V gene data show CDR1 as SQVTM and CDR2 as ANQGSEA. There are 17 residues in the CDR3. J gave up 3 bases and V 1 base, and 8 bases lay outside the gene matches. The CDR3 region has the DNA TGCAGCGTTGAAGGGGGACTAGCGGCATCTTACTACAATGAGCAGTTCTTC. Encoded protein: CSVEGGLAASYYNEQFF.

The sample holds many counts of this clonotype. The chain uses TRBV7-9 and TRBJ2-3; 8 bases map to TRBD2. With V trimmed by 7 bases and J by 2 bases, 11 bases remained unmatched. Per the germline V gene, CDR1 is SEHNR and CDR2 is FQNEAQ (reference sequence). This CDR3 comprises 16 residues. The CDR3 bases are TGTGCCAGCATGCATTTTGGGCGGGAGGACACAGATACGCAGTATTTT. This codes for CASMHFGREDTDTQYF.

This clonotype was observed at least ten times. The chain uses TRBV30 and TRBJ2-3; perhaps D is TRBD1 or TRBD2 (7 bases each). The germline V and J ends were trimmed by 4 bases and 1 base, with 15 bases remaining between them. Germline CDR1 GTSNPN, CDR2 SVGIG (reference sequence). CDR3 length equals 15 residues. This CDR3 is CAWTGGGTGTDTQYF. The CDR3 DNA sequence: TGTGCCTGGACAGGGGGGGGTACAGGCACAGATACGCAGTATTTT. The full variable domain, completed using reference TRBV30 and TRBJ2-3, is SQTIHQWPATLVQPVGSPLSLECTVEGTSNPNLYWYRQAAGRGLQLLFYSVGIGQISSEVPQNLSASRPQDRQFILSSKKLLLSDSGFYLCAWTGGGTGTDTQYFGPGTRLTVL.

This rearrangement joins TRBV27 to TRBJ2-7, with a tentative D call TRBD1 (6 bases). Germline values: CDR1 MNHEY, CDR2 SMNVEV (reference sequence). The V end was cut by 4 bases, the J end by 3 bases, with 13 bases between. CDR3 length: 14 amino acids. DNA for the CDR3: TGTGCCAGCAGTTCGAGGACAGCCTACTACGAGCAGTACTTC. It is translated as CASSSRTAYYEQYF.

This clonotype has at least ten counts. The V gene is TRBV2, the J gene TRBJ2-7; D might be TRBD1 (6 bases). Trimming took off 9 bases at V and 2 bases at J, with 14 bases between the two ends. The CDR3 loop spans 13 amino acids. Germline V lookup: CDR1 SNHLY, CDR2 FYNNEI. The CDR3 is CASLEQGPYEQYF. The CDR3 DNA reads TGTGCCAGTCTAGAACAGGGTCCCTACGAGCAGTACTTC.

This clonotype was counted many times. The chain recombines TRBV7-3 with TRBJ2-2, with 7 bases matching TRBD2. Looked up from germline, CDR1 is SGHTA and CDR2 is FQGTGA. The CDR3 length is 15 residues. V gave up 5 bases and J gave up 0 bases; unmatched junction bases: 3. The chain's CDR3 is CASSILAANTGELFF. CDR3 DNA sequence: TGTGCCAGCAGCATTCTAGCGGCGAACACCGGGGAGCTGTTTTTT.